This is a list of T cell receptor beta chains from one sample in a study of T-cell memory formation after mild COVID-19. TCRdb reprocessed the 5' RACE reads with MiXCR, giving one entry per CDR3 protein. This table holds about 400,000 distinct CDR3 sequences, 23% found once. Sequenced sample: PBMCs or a T cell subset sorted from them (not recorded which). The origin of the receptors is an adult woman who had mild COVID-19 (a few samples of this study predate the infection). Cell type and time point are not known. The conserved cysteine and the conserved F or W are not part of the CDR3 here. The order of the fields is D gene, V gene, J gene, CDR3 protein. D genes are given only for firm matches.

.	TRBV6-5	TRBJ2-1	ASSYSTEEAGERSVYNEQF
.	TRBV18	TRBJ2-7	ASSPPFGGPNYEQY
TRBD2	TRBV11-2	TRBJ2-7	ASSLVTSGNAYEQY
.	TRBV6-4	TRBJ2-2	ASSDRGTGELF
TRBD1	TRBV7-2	TRBJ1-2	ASSHPGQGNYGYT
TRBD2	TRBV10-3	TRBJ2-1	AISESRLAESYNEQF
TRBD1	TRBV27	TRBJ2-1	ASSTGAGYNEQF
TRBD2	TRBV7-2	TRBJ2-1	ASSLERLADSYNEQF
.	TRBV2	TRBJ2-1	ASRRRTGRFSYNEQF
.	TRBV12-3/TRBV12-4	TRBJ1-2	ASSFSILSSDYGYT
.	TRBV12-3/TRBV12-4	TRBJ2-1	ASSLRQGGINEQF
TRBD2	TRBV7-9	TRBJ2-7	ASSFSGGGYEQY
TRBD1	TRBV6-1	TRBJ1-1	ASSDRDRGSAF
.	TRBV5-6	TRBJ2-1	ASSFTGLDEQF
TRBD2	TRBV12-3/TRBV12-4	TRBJ2-2	ASPQRELITGELF
TRBD1	TRBV20-1	TRBJ1-6	SAGQGTNSPLH
.	TRBV29-1	TRBJ2-6	SVGGTGANVLT
TRBD2	TRBV5-1	TRBJ2-1	ASSNSGGAGNEQF
.	TRBV20-1	TRBJ1-2	SASGRRGGYT
.	TRBV20-1	TRBJ2-2	SGKRSTGELF